This record covers a single TCR beta chain. This entry is derived from a study of shared clonotypes between healthy human individuals. Produced via immunoSEQ multiplex PCR; TCRdb's table is partial and in-frame only. The table shows a few million clones, with 80% to 95% occurring only once. Germline V CDR1 and CDR2: MDHEN, SYDVKM. The CDR3 loop spans 15 amino acids. V was shortened by 8 bases and J by 1 base, with 15 bases between the two germline ends. This chain uses TRBV28 with TRBJ2-1; TRBD2 is a possible D gene (6 bases). Sequenced input: naive CD4+ T cells from PBMCs. Subset defined: CD45RA+ positively selected. The receptor was isolated from a man aged 18 to 35 in good health. Some clones in this sample may be carry-over from other donors' samples. The CDR3 region is CASLSRGLSYNEQFF. The CDR3 DNA reads as TGTGCCAGCCTCTCCCGGGGGTTATCCTACAATGAGCAGTTCTTC.